These 25 T cell receptor beta chains were sequenced from one sample in a study of shared clonotypes between healthy human individuals (dated by TCRdb to 2020 to 2022). Library construction relied on the immunoSEQ multiplex PCR assay. TCRdb mirrors the immuneACCESS table, restricted to in-frame sequences. Some clones are absent from its copies; in checked studies, under half trace to an unresolved V gene, and the reason for the others is unknown. This sample has 300,000 to 400,000 clones in its table, and around 74% of those were observed once. The ten most abundant clones make up about 9.4% of the sample. Sequenced sample: memory CD4+ T cells sorted from blood. Per the publication, the cell subset or site label means: CD45RA-negative fraction. The receptors derive from a man younger than 40 in good health.

This chain links TRBV18 with TRBJ2-4; 11 bases are shared with TRBD2. The CDR3 sequence is 15 residues long. Losses at the gene ends were 3 bases for V and 5 bases for J; bases not matched to a gene: 3. Germline V CDR1 and CDR2: KGHSH, LQKENI. In DNA form, the CDR3 reads TGTGCCAGCTCACCCCTGGGACTAGCGGAAAACATTCAGTACTTC. As protein: CASSPLGLAENIQYF.

In this sample, this clone turned up many times. The chain couples TRBV30 to TRBJ2-3; the D gene is possibly TRBD1 (5 bases). The V gene's germline CDR1 is GTSNPN and CDR2 SVGIG (reference sequence). This CDR3 is 15 amino acids long. Trimming pared 4 bases from V and 10 bases from J, leaving 24 bases between. The CDR3 bases are TGTGCCTGGACTGCTAGTGGGGCCCCATGGGATCCGCAGTATTTT. Translated, it gives CAWTASGAPWDPQYF.

DNA of the CDR3: TGTGCCAGCAGCAGGAGCGGGAACAACAATGAGCAGTTCTTC. Encoded protein: CASSRSGNNNEQFF. This rearrangement joins TRBV11-1 to TRBJ2-1, with TRBD2 matching over 7 bases. Germline CDR1 reads SGHAT; CDR2 reads FQDESV (reference sequence). CDR3 length: 14 residues. With V trimmed by 5 bases and J by 5 bases, 6 bases remained unmatched.

The genes are TRBV19 and TRBJ2-7, with 7 bases fitting TRBD1. The germline V gene encodes CDR1 LNHDA and CDR2 SQIVND (reference sequence). V dropped 6 bases and J dropped 3; count of bases not matched to a gene: 8. The CDR3 totals 14 residues. This chain's CDR3 is CASRPTGTHYEQYF. Here the CDR3 DNA reads TGTGCCAGTAGACCGACAGGGACACACTACGAGCAGTACTTC.

The CDR3 DNA follows: TGTGCCAGCAGTTACTCCAGGGTCTCTAACTATGGCTACACCTTC. Amino acid sequence: CASSYSRVSNYGYTF. The chain couples TRBV6-6 to TRBJ1-2; TRBD1 might be the D (5 bases). CDR3 size: 15 residues. V dropped 0 bases and J dropped 0 bases, with 8 bases sitting between them. Germline lookup yields CDR1 MNHNY and CDR2 SVGAGI (reference sequence).

The chain recombines TRBV15 with TRBJ2-1, with 9 bases lining up with TRBD2. The CDR3 length is 14 residues. J lost 4 bases, V lost 8 bases, and 6 bases had no gene match. Germline CDR1 and CDR2: LNHNV and YYDKDF (reference sequence). For the CDR3, the DNA is TGTGCCACCGCAGGGACTAGCCCATACAATGAGCAGTTCTTC. Its protein is CATAGTSPYNEQFF.

This clone was seen once. This chain links TRBV30 with TRBJ2-6; 9 bases line up with TRBD1. With V trimmed by 5 bases and J by 0 bases, 8 bases remained unmatched. The CDR3 spans 17 residues. Germline CDR1 is GTSNPN and CDR2 is SVGIG (reference sequence). This chain's CDR3 is CAWERGQGFSGANVLTF. In DNA, the CDR3 is TGTGCCTGGGAGAGGGGACAGGGCTTCTCTGGGGCCAACGTCCTGACTTTC. Full variable domain (outside the CDR3, taken from reference TRBV30 and TRBJ2-6): SQTIHQWPATLVQPVGSPLSLECTVEGTSNPNLYWYRQAAGRGLQLLFYSVGIGQISSEVPQNLSASRPQDRQFILSSKKLLLSDSGFYLCAWERGQGFSGANVLTFGAGSRLTVL.

CDR3 residues: CASSTTGGGSNQPQHF. Written as DNA, the CDR3 is TGTGCCAGTAGTACCACAGGCGGTGGTAGCAATCAGCCCCAGCATTTT. The chain recombines TRBV19 with TRBJ1-5; weak D call: TRBD1 (5 bases). Germline V CDR1 and CDR2: LNHDA, SQIVND (reference sequence). Trimming removed 4 bases from V and 0 bases from J, with 13 bases in between. This CDR3 comprises 16 residues.

The CDR3 region is CASSTDYNEQFF. Here the CDR3 DNA reads TGTGCCAGTAGTACAGATTACAATGAGCAGTTCTTC. The chain joins TRBV19 to TRBJ2-1; D unclear. V was clipped by 4 bases and J by 4 bases, with 5 bases between them. Per germline, CDR1 LNHDA and CDR2 SQIVND (reference sequence). This CDR3 is 12 amino acids long. Together with reference TRBV19 and TRBJ2-1, the CDR3 gives the full variable domain: DGGITQSPKYLFRKEGQNVTLSCEQNLNHDAMYWYRQDPGQGLRLIYYSQIVNDFQKGDIAEGYSVSREKKESFPLTVTSAQKNPTAFYLCASSTDYNEQFFGPGTRLTVL.

This rearrangement joins TRBV7-2 to TRBJ2-3; D not resolved. The CDR3 is 13 residues long. V was shortened by 1 base and J by 3 bases, with 5 bases between the two germline ends. From germline, CDR1 is SGHTA and CDR2 FQGNSA. CDR3 amino acids: CASSLEATDTQYF. The CDR3 DNA reads TGTGCCAGCAGCTTAGAAGCAACAGATACGCAGTATTTT. The whole variable domain, remainder taken from reference TRBV7-2 and TRBJ2-3, is GAGVSQSPSNKVTEKGKDVELRCDPISGHTALYWYRQSLGQGLEFLIYFQGNSAPDKSGLPSDRFSAERTGGSVSTLTIQRTQQEDSAVYLCASSLEATDTQYFGPGTRLTVL.

The CDR3 coding sequence is TGCGCCAGCAGCTTAGGGTTATCGGCTGAAGCTTTCTTT. This gives the protein CASSLGLSAEAFF. The J gene is TRBJ1-1, the V gene TRBV5-1; no firm D call. CDR1 and CDR2 from the germline V gene are SGHRS and YFSETQ. Trimming took off 2 bases at V and 6 bases at J, with 11 bases between the two ends. The CDR3 totals 13 residues. The full variable domain, with the rest looked up from reference TRBV5-1 and TRBJ1-1, is KAGVTQTPRYLIKTRGQQVTLSCSPISGHRSVSWYQQTPGQGLQFLFEYFSETQRNKGNFPGRFSGRQFSNSRSEMNVSTLELGDSALYLCASSLGLSAEAFFGQGTRLTVV.

In this sample, this clone turned up a few times. The chain joins TRBV28 to TRBJ1-5; possible D gene TRBD1, 6 bases. Germline V CDR1 and CDR2: MDHEN, SYDVKM. The CDR3 runs 12 residues. V was cut by 5 bases and J by 6 bases, with 8 bases left in between. For the CDR3, the DNA is TGTGCCAGCAGTCTAGGGGGTCAGCCCCAGCATTTT. As protein: CASSLGGQPQHF.

The J gene is TRBJ2-6, the V gene TRBV7-8; unclear D gene. Germline CDR1 SGHVS, CDR2 FQNEAQ. The CDR3 has 14 residues. Trimming took off 8 bases at V and 6 bases at J, with 14 bases between the two ends. CDR3 loop: CASGTQNAANVLTF. The CDR3 nucleotides are TGTGCCAGCGGCACACAGAACGCGGCCAACGTCCTGACTTTC.

This chain uses TRBV5-4 with TRBJ2-1; D may be TRBD2 (6 bases). Trimming removed 4 bases from V and 6 bases from J, with 14 bases in between. The CDR3 sequence is 14 residues long. Germline CDR1 is SGHNT and CDR2 is YYREEE (reference sequence). CDR3 sequence reads: CASSLGLDLNEQFF. The CDR3 region has the DNA TGTGCCAGCAGCCTGGGACTCGATCTCAATGAGCAGTTCTTC.

This sequence joins TRBV7-2 and TRBJ2-7; 11 bases match TRBD2. The CDR3 spans 15 residues. Germline loops: CDR1 SGHTA, CDR2 FQGNSA. The trim removed 5 bases at V and 7 bases at J, leaving 10 bases unmatched. CDR3: CASSVLAGAWGEQYF. CDR3 sequence (DNA): TGTGCCAGCAGCGTACTAGCGGGAGCTTGGGGGGAGCAGTACTTC.

The V and J genes are TRBV6-1 and TRBJ1-2; D may be TRBD1 (6 bases). Germline CDR1 is MNHNS and CDR2 is SASEGT. V was cut by 6 bases and J by 2 bases, with 10 bases left in between. The CDR3 totals 13 residues. CDR3 nucleotides: TGTGCCAGCAGGAGGACAGAGAACTATGGCTACACCTTC. Protein: CASRRTENYGYTF.

This sequence joins TRBV29-1 and TRBJ1-4; D gene uncertain. This CDR3 contains 13 residues. V lost 5 bases and J lost 7, with 14 bases in between. The germline V gene has CDR1 SQVTM and CDR2 ANQGSEA. CDR3 nucleotide sequence: TGCAGCGTTCGTCACAGCTCTTCTGAAAAACTGTTTTTT. This translates into CSVRHSSSEKLFF.

This chain links TRBV5-4 with TRBJ2-5; TRBD2 agrees at 13 bases. Trimming at V came to 4 bases and at J to 5 bases, leaving 5 bases not matched to a gene. The germline V gene encodes CDR1 SGHNT and CDR2 YYREEE (reference sequence). CDR3 size: 15 residues. CDR3 loop: CASSLGTSGAETQYF. In DNA, the CDR3 is TGTGCCAGCAGCCTCGGGACTAGCGGGGCGGAGACCCAGTACTTC.

This chain connects TRBV7-2 to TRBJ2-7, with TRBD1 matching over 10 bases. The ends lost 0 bases at V and 6 bases at J; junction bases unmatched: 5. The CDR3 contains 15 residues. The V gene's germline CDR1 is SGHTA and CDR2 FQGNSA. CDR3 region: CASSLAATGGSEQYF. DNA of the CDR3: TGTGCCAGCAGCTTAGCTGCGACAGGGGGCAGCGAGCAGTACTTC.

The rearrangement joins TRBV6-1 to TRBJ2-7; 13 bases line up with TRBD2. This CDR3 region has 14 residues. Losses at the gene ends were 10 bases for V and 2 bases for J; bases not matched to a gene: 5. The germline gives CDR1 MNHNS, CDR2 SASEGT. The CDR3, as DNA: TGTGCCACTTCAGGACTAGCGGGAGCCTACGAGCAGTACTTC. Amino acids: CATSGLAGAYEQYF.

The chain employs TRBV10-2 and TRBJ2-3; D uncertain. The CDR3 extends over 14 amino acids. Germline CDR1 reads WSHSY; CDR2 reads SAAADI. V dropped 3 bases and J dropped 11 bases, with 18 bases sitting between them. CDR3 loop: CASSDESGPRGQYF. CDR3 in DNA: TGCGCCAGCAGTGATGAATCAGGCCCTCGCGGGCAGTATTTT.

The chain combines TRBV25-1 with TRBJ1-2, with a weak D call TRBD1 (5 bases). The CDR3 totals 12 residues. Germline lookup yields CDR1 MGHDK and CDR2 SYGVNS. The V end lost 5 bases, the J end lost 8 bases, and 12 bases lay between the germline ends. CDR3 DNA: TGTGCCAGCAGTACAGGTTCTCGGGGCTACACCTTC. It translates to CASSTGSRGYTF.

This chain joins TRBV6-5 and TRBJ1-2; 8 positions match TRBD1. This CDR3 spans 13 amino acids. With 7 bases clipped from V and 4 bases from J, the junction kept 5 bases outside the gene matches. Germline values: CDR1 MNHEY, CDR2 SVGAGI. The CDR3, as DNA: TGTGCCAGCAAAAGACAGGGGAGCTATGGCTACACCTTC. It translates to CASKRQGSYGYTF.

The rearrangement links TRBV28 to TRBJ1-5; D not certain. Germline assignment: CDR1 MDHEN and CDR2 SYDVKM. V was clipped by 6 bases and J by 2 bases, with 11 bases between them. This CDR3 is built from 14 residues. In nucleotides, the CDR3 is TGTGCCAGCAGACTCACCGGTGGCAATCAGCCCCAGCATTTT. This codes for CASRLTGGNQPQHF.

The chain recombines TRBV2 with TRBJ2-2, with D perhaps being TRBD1 or TRBD2 (6 bases each). Trimming pared 6 bases from V and 5 bases from J, leaving 13 bases between. The CDR3 length is 14 residues. Germline V gene sequence: CDR1 SNHLY, CDR2 FYNNEI. Here the CDR3 reads CASSGGVGTGELFF. The CDR3 nucleotides read TGTGCCAGCAGCGGGGGCGTCGGGACCGGGGAGCTGTTTTTT. The entire variable domain, with the rest obtained from reference TRBV2 and TRBJ2-2, is as follows: EPEVTQTPSHQVTQMGQEVILRCVPISNHLYFYWYRQILGQKVEFLVSFYNNEISEKSEIFDDQFSVERPDGSNFTLKIRSTKLEDSAMYFCASSGGVGTGELFFGEGSRLTVL.